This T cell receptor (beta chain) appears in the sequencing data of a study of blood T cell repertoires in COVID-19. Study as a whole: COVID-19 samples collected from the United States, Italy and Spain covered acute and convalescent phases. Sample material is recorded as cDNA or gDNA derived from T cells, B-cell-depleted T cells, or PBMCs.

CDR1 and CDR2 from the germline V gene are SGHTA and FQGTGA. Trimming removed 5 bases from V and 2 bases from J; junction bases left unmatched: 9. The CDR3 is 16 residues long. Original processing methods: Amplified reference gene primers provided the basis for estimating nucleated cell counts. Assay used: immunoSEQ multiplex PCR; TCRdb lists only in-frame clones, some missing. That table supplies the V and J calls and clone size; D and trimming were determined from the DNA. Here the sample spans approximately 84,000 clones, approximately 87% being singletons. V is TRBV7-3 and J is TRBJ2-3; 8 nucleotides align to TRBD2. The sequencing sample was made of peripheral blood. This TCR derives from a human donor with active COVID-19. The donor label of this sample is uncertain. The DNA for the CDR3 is TGTGCCAGCAGCCTCCGGGGGGGCCCCCTCACAGATACGCAGTATTTT. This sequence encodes CASSLRGGPLTDTQYF.